Below are 17 T cell receptor beta chains sequenced from a single sample in a study of tumor and adjacent non-tumor tissue in lung cancer. Three rounds of nested PCR, following a modified ARM-PCR protocol, produced the TCRbeta library. TCRdb recomputed calls from the multiplex PCR reads with MiXCR, one row per CDR3 protein. Of approximately 90,000 distinct CDR3 sequences in the sample, approximately 57% were seen once. This sample's RNA came from whole unsorted tissue. The specimen was lung tumor tissue. The receptors derive from a man aged 65 to 85 with non-small cell lung cancer.

This clonotype appeared many times. The rearrangement links TRBV12-3 or TRBV12-4 to TRBJ2-5; unclear D gene. The CDR3 length is 14 residues. Trimming removed 0 bases from V and 6 bases from J, with 11 bases in between. The CDR3 nucleotides read TGTGCCAGCAGTTTAGCTGGGCCAACCAAGACCCAGTACTTC. This translates into CASSLAGPTKTQYF.

A note on this clonotype: This clone may be a read error of a much larger clone one base away. The CDR3 sequence: CSADTGDHGTQYF. CDR3 DNA sequence: TGCAGCGCTGATACAGGGGATCACGGGACCCAGTACTTC. V and J are TRBV29-1 and TRBJ2-5; 7 bases map to TRBD1. CDR3 size: 13 residues. The V gene end was trimmed by 7 bases and the J gene end by 7 bases; junction bases not matched to a gene: 12. In germline, CDR1 is SQVTM, CDR2 ANQGSEA. The full variable domain, with the rest looked up from reference TRBV29-1 and TRBJ2-5, is SAVISQKPSRDICQRGTSLTIQCQVDSQVTMMFWYRQQPGQSLTLIATANQGSEATYESGFVIDKFPISRPNLTFSTLTVSNMSPEDSSIYLCSADTGDHGTQYFGPGTRLLVL.

There are a few counts of this clonotype. The V gene is TRBV28, the J gene TRBJ2-7; D is uncertain. V lost 1 base, J lost 5 bases, and 12 bases lay in between. Germline-derived CDR1 and CDR2 are MDHEN and SYDVKM. The CDR3 runs 14 residues. The CDR3 is CASSLYGPQDEQYF. The DNA for the CDR3 is TGTGCCAGCAGTTTATATGGTCCCCAAGACGAGCAGTACTTC.

This chain uses TRBV11-3 with TRBJ2-2, with TRBD2 matching over 11 bases. The V gene's germline CDR1 is SGHNT and CDR2 YENEEA. The CDR3 has 14 residues. V shed 3 bases and J 14 bases; nucleotides not matched to a gene: 8. CDR3 region: CASSLTSGVGNLFF. The CDR3 bases are TGTGCCAGCAGCTTGACTAGCGGGGTCGGGAACCTGTTTTTT.

As to this clonotype: At one end the junction does not follow the germline gene, possibly because of a read error. V is TRBV28 and J is TRBJ1-1; TRBD1 is a possible D gene (5 bases). The CDR3 runs 15 residues. In germline, CDR1 is MDHEN, CDR2 SYDVKM. CDR3 DNA sequence: TGTGCGAGCAGCTCCGGAGGGGAAGCGAACACTGAAGCTTTCTTT. Encoded protein: CASSSGGEANTEAFF.

This clonotype was seen repeatedly, ten times or more. The chain recombines TRBV6-1 with TRBJ2-5; 11 nucleotides agree with TRBD2. The CDR3 extends over 21 amino acids. The junction had 19 bases not matched to a gene; V was cut back by 1 base and J by 3 bases. Germline lookup yields CDR1 MNHNS and CDR2 SASEGT. This chain's CDR3 is CASSEEGVSGGGSQRKETQYF. CDR3 DNA sequence: TGTGCCAGCAGTGAAGAAGGAGTTAGCGGGGGGGGATCTCAGAGAAAAGAGACCCAGTACTTC.

In this sample, this clonotype turned up once. A read error may produce the germline difference seen at one junction end. The V and J genes are TRBV6-5 and TRBJ2-7; a possible D gene is TRBD1 (6 bases). The CDR3 is 16 residues long. In germline, CDR1 is MNHEY, CDR2 SVGAGI. The CDR3 is CASSLLPGTWAYEQYF. DNA for the CDR3: TGTGCCAGTAGTTTACTACCCGGGACATGGGCCTACGAGCAGTACTTC.

This clonotype came up once. As the CDR3 is not closed by the conserved phenylalanine or tryptophan, this likely results from a read error. The chain links TRBV11-2 to TRBJ2-4, with D tentatively TRBD1 (5 bases). The CDR3 loop spans 16 amino acids. Germline CDR1 is SGHAT and CDR2 is FQNNGV. V lost 1 base to trimming and J lost 0 bases, with 10 bases between them. In DNA, the CDR3 is TGTGCCAGCAGCTTAGGTCAGGGATTAGCCAAAAACATTCAGTACGTA. It codes for CASSLGQGLAKNIQYV.

The chain joins TRBV20-1 to TRBJ1-5; D is possibly TRBD1 (5 bases). Germline V gives CDR1 DFQATT, CDR2 SNEGSKA (reference sequence). Trimming pared 4 bases from V and 5 bases from J, leaving 12 bases between. CDR3 size: 13 residues. As DNA, the CDR3 is TGCAGTGCTATCGCACAGGTGCATCAGCCCCAGCATTTT. Protein product: CSAIAQVHQPQHF.

As to this clonotype: Mismatch with germline at one junction end may stem from a read error. The genes are TRBV11-2 and TRBJ2-7; D possibly corresponds to TRBD2 (5 bases). The germline CDR1 and CDR2 sequences are SGHAT and FQNNGV. CDR3 length equals 14 residues. DNA for the CDR3: TGTGCCAACAGCTTAGGAGGCGGATCCTACGAGCAGTACTTC. It is translated as CANSLGGGSYEQYF.

Notes on this clonotype: A junction boundary mismatches the germline segment, possibly from a read error. The rearrangement uses TRBV11-2 and TRBJ2-6; possible D gene TRBD1, 6 bases. Germline V gives CDR1 SGHAT, CDR2 FQNNGV. This CDR3 has 18 amino acids. The CDR3 nucleotides are TGTACCAGCAGCGAGGGGGTCCACGGAGTCTCTGGGGCCGACGTCCTGTCTTTC. This encodes CTSSEGVHGVSGADVLSF.

As regards this clonotype: This is likely a read error, given that the CDR3 carries no conserved phenylalanine or tryptophan at its end. CDR3: CASSSGGRTDTQYS. CDR3 in DNA: TGTGCCAGCAGCTCAGGTGGACGCACAGATACGCAGTATTCT. V is TRBV11-3 and J is TRBJ2-3; unclear D gene. V lost 4 bases and J lost 1, with 9 bases in between. This CDR3 spans 14 amino acids. Per germline, CDR1 SGHNT and CDR2 YENEEA.

Comments on this clonotype: The junction departs from germline at one end; a sequencing error may be responsible. The chain links TRBV14 to TRBJ1-5; 7 bases are shared with TRBD1. Germline V gene data show CDR1 as SGHDN and CDR2 as FVKESK. This CDR3 spans 18 amino acids. For the CDR3, the DNA is TGTGCCAACAGCCTGTACGGGACAGCCCTGAACAGCAATCAGCCCCAGCATTTT. The encoded protein is CANSLYGTALNSNQPQHF. The full variable domain, completed using reference TRBV14 and TRBJ1-5, is EAGVTQFPSHSVIEKGQTVTLRCDPISGHDNLYWYRRVMGKEIKFLLHFVKESKQDESGMPNNRFLAERTGGTYSTLKVQPAELEDSGVYFCANSLYGTALNSNQPQHFGDGTRLSIL.

Concerning this clonotype itself: This clone may be a read error of a much larger clone one base away. In DNA form, the CDR3 reads TGCGCCAGCAGCCGAGAAGATGGGGGACATGCGTTCGCGACCCAGTACTTC. Amino acid sequence: CASSREDGGHAFATQYF. The chain recombines TRBV4-1 with TRBJ2-5; maybe TRBD1 (6 bases). The germline gives CDR1 MGHRA, CDR2 YSYEKL. The CDR3 extends over 17 amino acids. Trimming cost V 4 bases and J 7 bases, with 25 bases left between them.

In regard to this clonotype: As the CDR3 is not closed by the conserved phenylalanine or tryptophan, this likely results from a read error. The V call is TRBV6-2 or TRBV6-3, the J call TRBJ2-7; TRBD1 or TRBD2 may be the D gene (5 bases each). The CDR3 length is 18 residues. CDR1 is MNHEY and CDR2 is SVGEGT in the germline V gene. The CDR3 DNA is TGTCACAGCAGTTACGACGGTGCCGGGGCTTTGAGCTCCTACGAGCAGTACCTC. This gives the protein CHSSYDGAGALSSYEQYL.

With respect to this clonotype: Because it lacks the conserved phenylalanine or tryptophan at the end, this CDR3 is likely a read error. V is TRBV28 and J is TRBJ2-7, with no clear D. CDR3 length equals 15 residues. Germline V CDR1 and CDR2: MDHEN, SYDVKM. The CDR3 nucleotides read TGTGCCAGCAGTTTACCCGTACCCCCAGTCTACAAGCAGTACTCC. Protein product: CASSLPVPPVYKQYS.

On this clonotype itself: A read error is possible here, since a much larger clone lies one base away. V is TRBV7-8 and J is TRBJ2-6, with D unresolved. CDR1 SGHVS and CDR2 FQNEAQ come from the germline V gene. Trimming cost V 3 bases and J 2 bases, with 11 bases left between them. CDR3 length: 16 residues. In DNA form, the CDR3 reads TGTGCCAGCAGCTTGTACGGTGGCCCTGGGGCCAACGTCCTGACTTTC. Protein product: CASSLYGGPGANVLTF. Full variable domain (remainder filled in from reference TRBV7-8 and TRBJ2-6): GAGVSQSPRYKVAKRGQDVALRCDPISGHVSLFWYQQALGQGPEFLTYFQNEAQLDKSGLPSDRFFAERPEGSVSTLKIQRTQQEDSAVYLCASSLYGGPGANVLTFGAGSRLTVL.